This entry describes one TCR beta chain. Germline V gene sequence: CDR1 MNHEY, CDR2 SMNVEV (reference sequence). This CDR3 contains 14 residues. V lost 5 bases and J 7 bases, leaving 17 bases between the germline ends. This entry belongs to a study of blood T cells in healthy people across ages. It was approximately 9 milliliters of peripheral blood that were drawn from each donor. The second PCR ran about 7 to 12 cycles with a sample-barcoded 5' primer and J-beta primers. TCRdb itself ran the 5' RACE reads through MiXCR, one entry per CDR3 protein. Among about a million distinct CDR3 sequences listed, roughly half were seen once.

The chain links TRBV27 to TRBJ2-5; tentatively, D is TRBD2 (5 bases). This TCR came from a woman in her fifties or sixties in good health. Sequences were obtained from blood. The CDR3 protein is CASSGSGPWGTQYF. CDR3 nucleotides: TGTGCCAGCAGTGGGAGCGGTCCCTGGGGGACCCAGTACTTC.